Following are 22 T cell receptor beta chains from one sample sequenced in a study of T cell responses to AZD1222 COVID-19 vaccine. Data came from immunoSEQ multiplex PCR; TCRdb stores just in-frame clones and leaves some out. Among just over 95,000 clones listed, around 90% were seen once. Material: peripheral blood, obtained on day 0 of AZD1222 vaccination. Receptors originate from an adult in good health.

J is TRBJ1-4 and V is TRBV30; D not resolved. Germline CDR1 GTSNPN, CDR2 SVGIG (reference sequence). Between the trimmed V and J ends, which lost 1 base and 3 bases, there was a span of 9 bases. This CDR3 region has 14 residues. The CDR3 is CAWSDVEPNEKLFF. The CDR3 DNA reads TGTGCCTGGAGTGACGTGGAACCTAATGAAAAACTGTTTTTT.

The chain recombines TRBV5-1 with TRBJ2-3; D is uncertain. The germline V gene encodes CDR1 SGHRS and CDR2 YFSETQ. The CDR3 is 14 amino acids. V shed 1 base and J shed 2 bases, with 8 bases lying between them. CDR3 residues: CASSLPQLTDTQYF. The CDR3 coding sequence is TGCGCCAGCAGCTTGCCACAGCTCACAGATACGCAGTATTTT.

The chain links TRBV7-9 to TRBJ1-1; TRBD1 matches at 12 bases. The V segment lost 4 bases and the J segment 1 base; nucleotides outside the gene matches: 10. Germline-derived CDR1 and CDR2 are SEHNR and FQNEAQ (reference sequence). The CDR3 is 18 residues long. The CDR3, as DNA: TGTGCCAGCAGCTCCCCCCCCGGGACAGGGGGCCCGAACACTGAAGCTTTCTTT. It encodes CASSSPPGTGGPNTEAFF.

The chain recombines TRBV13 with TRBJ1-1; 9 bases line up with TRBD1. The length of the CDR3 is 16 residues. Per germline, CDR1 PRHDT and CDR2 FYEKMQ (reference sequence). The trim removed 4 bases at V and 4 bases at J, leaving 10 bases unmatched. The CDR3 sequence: CASSWGEGQGGTEAFF. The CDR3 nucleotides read TGTGCCAGCAGCTGGGGGGAGGGACAGGGAGGCACTGAAGCTTTCTTT.

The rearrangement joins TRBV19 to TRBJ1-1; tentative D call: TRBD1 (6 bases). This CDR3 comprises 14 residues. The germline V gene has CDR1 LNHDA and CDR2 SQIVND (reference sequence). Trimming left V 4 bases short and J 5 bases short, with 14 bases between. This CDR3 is CASSRGARATEAFF. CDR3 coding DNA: TGTGCCAGTAGTAGGGGGGCACGGGCGACTGAAGCTTTCTTT.

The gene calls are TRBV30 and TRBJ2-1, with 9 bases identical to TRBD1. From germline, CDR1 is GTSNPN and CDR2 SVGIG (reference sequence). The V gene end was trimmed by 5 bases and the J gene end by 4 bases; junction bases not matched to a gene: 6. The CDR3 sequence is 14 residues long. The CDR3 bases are TGTGCCTGGGGGCGGGACAGGGTATACAATGAGCAGTTCTTC. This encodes CAWGRDRVYNEQFF. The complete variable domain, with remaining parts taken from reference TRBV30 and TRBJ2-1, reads SQTIHQWPATLVQPVGSPLSLECTVEGTSNPNLYWYRQAAGRGLQLLFYSVGIGQISSEVPQNLSASRPQDRQFILSSKKLLLSDSGFYLCAWGRDRVYNEQFFGPGTRLTVL.

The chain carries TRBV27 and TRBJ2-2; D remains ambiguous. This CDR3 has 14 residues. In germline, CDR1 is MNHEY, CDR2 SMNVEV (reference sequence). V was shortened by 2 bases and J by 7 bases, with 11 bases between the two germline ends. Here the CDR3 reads CASSLVLWGGELFF. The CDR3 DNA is TGTGCCAGCAGTTTAGTACTCTGGGGCGGGGAGCTGTTTTTT.

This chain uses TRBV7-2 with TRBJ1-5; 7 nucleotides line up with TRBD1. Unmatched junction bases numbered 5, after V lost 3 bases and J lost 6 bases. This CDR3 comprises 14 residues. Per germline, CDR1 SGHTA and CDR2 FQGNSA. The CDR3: CASSLGGGGQPQHF. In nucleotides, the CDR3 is TGTGCCAGCAGCTTGGGAGGGGGCGGTCAGCCCCAGCATTTT. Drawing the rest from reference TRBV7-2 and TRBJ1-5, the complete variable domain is GAGVSQSPSNKVTEKGKDVELRCDPISGHTALYWYRQSLGQGLEFLIYFQGNSAPDKSGLPSDRFSAERTGGSVSTLTIQRTQQEDSAVYLCASSLGGGGQPQHFGDGTRLSIL.

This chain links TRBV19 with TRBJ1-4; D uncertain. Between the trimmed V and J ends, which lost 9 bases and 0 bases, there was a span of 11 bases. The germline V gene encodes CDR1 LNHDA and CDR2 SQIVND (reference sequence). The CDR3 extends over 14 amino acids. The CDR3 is CASTYTATNEKLFF. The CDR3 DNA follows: TGTGCCAGCACATACACCGCAACTAATGAAAAACTGTTTTTT.

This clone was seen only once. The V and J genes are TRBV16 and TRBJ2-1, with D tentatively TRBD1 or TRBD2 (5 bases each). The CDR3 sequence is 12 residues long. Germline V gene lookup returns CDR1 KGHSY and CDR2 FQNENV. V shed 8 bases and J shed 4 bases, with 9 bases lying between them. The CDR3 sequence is CASPGRYNEQFF. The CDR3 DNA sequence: TGTGCCAGCCCGGGGCGGTACAATGAGCAGTTCTTC.

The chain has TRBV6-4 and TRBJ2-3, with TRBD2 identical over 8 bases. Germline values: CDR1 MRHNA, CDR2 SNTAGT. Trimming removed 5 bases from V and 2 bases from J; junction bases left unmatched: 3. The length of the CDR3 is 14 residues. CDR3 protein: CASSLSGATDTQYF. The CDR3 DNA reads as TGTGCCAGCAGTCTTAGCGGGGCCACAGATACGCAGTATTTT.

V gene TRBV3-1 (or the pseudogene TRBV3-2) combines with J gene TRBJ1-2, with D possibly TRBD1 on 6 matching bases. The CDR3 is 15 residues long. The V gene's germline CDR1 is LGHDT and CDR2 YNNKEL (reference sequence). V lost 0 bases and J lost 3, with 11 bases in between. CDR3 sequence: CASSQDWGADYGYTF. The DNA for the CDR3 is TGTGCCAGCAGCCAAGATTGGGGGGCAGACTATGGCTACACCTTC.

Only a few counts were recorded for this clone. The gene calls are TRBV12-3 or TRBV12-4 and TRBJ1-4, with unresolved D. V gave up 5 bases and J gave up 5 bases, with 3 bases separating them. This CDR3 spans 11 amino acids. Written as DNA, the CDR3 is TGTGCCAGCAGTCAAAATGAAAAACTGTTTTTT. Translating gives CASSQNEKLFF.

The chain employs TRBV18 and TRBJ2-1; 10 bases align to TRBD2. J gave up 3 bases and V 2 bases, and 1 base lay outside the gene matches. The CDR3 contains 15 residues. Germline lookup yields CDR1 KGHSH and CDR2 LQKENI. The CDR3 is CASSPERGGYNEQFF. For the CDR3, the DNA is TGTGCCAGCTCACCAGAGCGGGGGGGCTACAATGAGCAGTTCTTC.

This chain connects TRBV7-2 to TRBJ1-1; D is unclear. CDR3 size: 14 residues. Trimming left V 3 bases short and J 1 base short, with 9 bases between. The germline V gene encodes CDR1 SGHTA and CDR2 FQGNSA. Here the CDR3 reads CASSFDGQNTEAFF. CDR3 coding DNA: TGTGCCAGCAGCTTCGACGGGCAGAACACTGAAGCTTTCTTT.

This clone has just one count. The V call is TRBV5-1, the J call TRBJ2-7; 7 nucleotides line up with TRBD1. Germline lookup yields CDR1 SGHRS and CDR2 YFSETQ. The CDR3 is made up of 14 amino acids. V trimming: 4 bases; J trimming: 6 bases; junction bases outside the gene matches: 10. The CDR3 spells CASSPSGQAREQYF. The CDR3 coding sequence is TGCGCCAGCAGCCCCTCCGGACAGGCCCGCGAGCAGTACTTC.

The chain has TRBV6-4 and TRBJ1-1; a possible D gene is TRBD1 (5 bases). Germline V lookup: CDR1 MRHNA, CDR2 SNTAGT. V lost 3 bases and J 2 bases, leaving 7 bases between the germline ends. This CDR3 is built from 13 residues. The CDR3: CASSEQENTEAFF. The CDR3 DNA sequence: TGTGCCAGCAGTGAACAGGAAAACACTGAAGCTTTCTTT.

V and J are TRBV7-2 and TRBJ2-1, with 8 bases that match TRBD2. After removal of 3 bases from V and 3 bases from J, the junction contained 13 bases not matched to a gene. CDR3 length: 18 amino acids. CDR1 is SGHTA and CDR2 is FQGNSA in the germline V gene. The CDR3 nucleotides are TGTGCCAGCAGCTTCGACTTGAACGGGGGGGCCTTCTACAATGAGCAGTTCTTC. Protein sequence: CASSFDLNGGAFYNEQFF.

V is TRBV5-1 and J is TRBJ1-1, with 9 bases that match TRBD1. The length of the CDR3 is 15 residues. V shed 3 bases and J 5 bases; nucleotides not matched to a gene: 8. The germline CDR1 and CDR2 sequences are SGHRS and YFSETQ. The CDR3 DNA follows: TGCGCCAGCAGCTGGGGACAGGGCCGGAGGACTGAAGCTTTCTTT. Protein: CASSWGQGRRTEAFF.

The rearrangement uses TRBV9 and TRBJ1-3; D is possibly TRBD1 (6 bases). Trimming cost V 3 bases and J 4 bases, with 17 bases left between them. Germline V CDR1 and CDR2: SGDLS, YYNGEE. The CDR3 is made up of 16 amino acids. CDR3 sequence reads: CASSAGDTAAGNTIYF. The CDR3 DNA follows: TGTGCCAGCAGCGCAGGGGACACGGCCGCCGGAAACACCATATATTTT. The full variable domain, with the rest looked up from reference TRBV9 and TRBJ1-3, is DSGVTQTPKHLITATGQRVTLRCSPRSGDLSVYWYQQSLDQGLQFLIQYYNGEERAKGNILERFSAQQFPDLHSELNLSSLELGDSALYFCASSAGDTAAGNTIYFGEGSWLTVV.

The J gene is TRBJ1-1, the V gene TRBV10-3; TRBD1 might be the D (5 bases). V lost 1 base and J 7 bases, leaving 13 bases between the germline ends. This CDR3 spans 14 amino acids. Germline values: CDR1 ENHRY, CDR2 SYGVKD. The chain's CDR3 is CAISELGEPNEAFF. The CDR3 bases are TGTGCCATCAGTGAGTTAGGGGAACCTAATGAAGCTTTCTTT.

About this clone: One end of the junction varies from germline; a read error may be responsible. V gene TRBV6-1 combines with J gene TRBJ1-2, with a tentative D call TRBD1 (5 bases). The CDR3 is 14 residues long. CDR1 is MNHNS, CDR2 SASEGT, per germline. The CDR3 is CASSKAGLARGYTF. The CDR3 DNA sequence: TGTGCCAGCAGTAAAGCGGGGCTGGCTCGAGGCTACACCTTC.